This T cell receptor (beta chain) stems from a study of blood T cell repertoires in COVID-19. Assay: immunoSEQ multiplex PCR; the TCRdb copy retains only in-frame clones and omits some. The sample records tens of thousands of clones, 82% being singletons. The count of this clone is one. This receptor was taken from a woman aged 55-75 years with acute or convalescent COVID-19. Sequencing was performed on peripheral blood.

The CDR3 here is CASSLGGTAYGYTF. The CDR3 DNA is TGTGCCAGCAGCTTAGGAGGGACAGCCTATGGCTACACCTTC. The J gene is TRBJ1-2, the V gene TRBV7-9; 7 bases fit TRBD1. The germline V gene encodes CDR1 SEHNR and CDR2 FQNEAQ (reference sequence). The CDR3 is made up of 14 amino acids. The V gene end was trimmed by 1 base and the J gene end by 4 bases; junction bases not matched to a gene: 3.